A single sample gave rise to the 5 T cell receptor beta chains below, sequenced in a study of blood T cell repertoires in COVID-19. The repertoire was sequenced with immunoSEQ multiplex PCR; TCRdb's copy has only in-frame clones and lacks some. The repertoire consists of some 200,000 clones, with around 84% occurring once and the leading ten covering approximately 15%. The sequencing sample was made of peripheral blood. The source of these receptors is a young man with active or convalescent COVID-19.

The V and J genes are TRBV24-1 and TRBJ2-7; 11 positions match TRBD1. V dropped 9 bases and J dropped 7; count of bases not matched to a gene: 7. This CDR3 has 13 amino acids. CDR1 KGHDR and CDR2 SFDVKD come from the germline V gene. In nucleotides, the CDR3 is TGTGCCACCTCGAGGGACAGGGGGATGGAGCAGTACTTC. It is translated as CATSRDRGMEQYF.

The chain couples TRBV28 to TRBJ1-6, with D unresolved. The CDR3 length is 15 residues. Germline V gene sequence: CDR1 MDHEN, CDR2 SYDVKM. Trimming removed 4 bases at V and 8 bases at J, with 15 bases between. This CDR3 is CASSSRSTAHSPLHF. The CDR3 DNA is TGTGCCAGCAGTTCTCGGTCCACTGCTCATTCACCCCTCCACTTT.

The V call is TRBV19, the J call TRBJ2-7, with 9 bases that match TRBD2. Germline values: CDR1 LNHDA, CDR2 SQIVND (reference sequence). The CDR3 spans 14 residues. The V gene end was trimmed by 5 bases and the J gene end by 4 bases; junction bases not matched to a gene: 6. In DNA form, the CDR3 reads TGTGCCAGTAGTGAGCGGGAGGCTGTGTACGAGCAGTACTTC. Translating gives CASSEREAVYEQYF. The full variable domain, with the rest looked up from reference TRBV19 and TRBJ2-7, is DGGITQSPKYLFRKEGQNVTLSCEQNLNHDAMYWYRQDPGQGLRLIYYSQIVNDFQKGDIAEGYSVSREKKESFPLTVTSAQKNPTAFYLCASSEREAVYEQYFGPGTRLTVT.

The chain couples TRBV4-3 to TRBJ2-7, with D possibly being TRBD2 (6 bases). The germline gives CDR1 LGHNA, CDR2 YSLEER. The CDR3 spans 15 residues. The germline V and J ends were trimmed by 0 bases and 2 bases, with 11 bases remaining between them. CDR3 DNA sequence: TGCGCCAGCAGCCAAGATCGGGACTGGACCTACGAGCAGTACTTC. Its protein is CASSQDRDWTYEQYF.

This clone was recorded a few times. The rearrangement uses TRBV5-1 and TRBJ1-1; 10 bases agree with TRBD1. The trim removed 0 bases at V and 5 bases at J, leaving 4 bases unmatched. CDR3 size: 15 residues. Germline assignment: CDR1 SGHRS and CDR2 YFSETQ. The DNA of the CDR3 is TGCGCCAGCAGCTTGGCGGACAGGGGGAGGACTGAAGCTTTCTTT. This gives the protein CASSLADRGRTEAFF.